These 23 T cell receptor beta chains were all obtained from the same sample, sequenced in a study of sequential checkpoint blockade in melanoma. Stated treatment: randomized to nivolumab then ipilimumab (arm A) or the reverse (arm B). The protocol was immunoSEQ multiplex PCR, while the TCRdb copy is restricted to in-frame clones and leaves out a portion. The sample records roughly 6,100 clones, less than 25% being singletons. The starting material was tumor tissue (inferred from file names), obtained from a patient given nivolumab and ipilimumab in sequence. These receptors were taken from a human donor with melanoma.

This clone turned up a few times. The junction and the germline gene differ at one end; a read error may be behind it. The chain is built from TRBV7-8 and TRBJ2-2, with D hard to call. There are 13 residues in the CDR3. From germline, CDR1 is SGHVS and CDR2 FQNEAQ. The CDR3 DNA reads TGTGCTAGCAGCTATCTAGGAACCGGGGAGCTGTTTTTT. This sequence encodes CASSYLGTGELFF.

The sample holds a few counts of this clone. The chain has TRBV29-1 and TRBJ2-7, with a tentative D call TRBD2 (6 bases). Trimming left V 4 bases short and J 0 bases short, with 19 bases between. Germline CDR1 is SQVTM and CDR2 is ANQGSEA. The CDR3 has 16 amino acids. The CDR3 DNA is TGCAGCGTTGCCATCCTCCGGCTCGGGAGCTCCTACGAGCAGTACTTC. This encodes CSVAILRLGSSYEQYF.

This clone is deemed medium-sized (0.01 to 0.1%). The chain joins TRBV6-8 to TRBJ2-1, with D possibly being TRBD1 or TRBD2 (6 bases each). The germline V and J ends were trimmed by 2 bases and 8 bases, with 13 bases remaining between them. Looked up from germline, CDR1 is MNHGY and CDR2 is SAAAGT. This CDR3 is built from 14 residues. CDR3 coding DNA: TGTGCCAGCAGTTACAGGGGGGAAGTAGATGAGCAGTTCTTC. It codes for CASSYRGEVDEQFF.

In this sample, this clone turned up many times. This specimen includes other DNA sequences encoding the same CDR3. This chain links TRBV11-3 with TRBJ1-2; D is uncertain. This CDR3 spans 15 amino acids. Germline-derived CDR1 and CDR2 are SGHNT and YENEEA. Trimming shortened V by 3 bases and J by 4 bases, and 15 bases separated the two germline ends. The CDR3 DNA follows: TGTGCCAGCAGCTTGGCCTCTGGGCAGAGCTATGGCTACACCTTC. It specifies CASSLASGQSYGYTF.

The chain is built from TRBV11-3 and TRBJ2-5, with TRBD2 matching over 7 bases. V shed 4 bases and J 2 bases; nucleotides not matched to a gene: 10. Germline CDR1 is SGHNT and CDR2 is YENEEA. The CDR3 covers 16 residues. CDR3 bases: TGTGCCAGCAGCTACGGGATAGCGGGCACACAAGAGACCCAGTACTTC. It is translated as CASSYGIAGTQETQYF.

This clone ranks as medium-sized. The chain carries TRBV19 and TRBJ2-1, with 9 bases fitting TRBD2. CDR1 is LNHDA, CDR2 SQIVND, per germline (reference sequence). The CDR3 is made up of 15 amino acids. The junction had 7 bases not matched to a gene; V was cut back by 6 bases and J by 4 bases. This CDR3 is CASRLTSGDYNEQFF. The CDR3 DNA is TGTGCCAGTAGACTGACTAGCGGAGATTACAATGAGCAGTTCTTC.

The V gene is TRBV11-3, the J gene TRBJ2-3; D gene ambiguous. Germline CDR1 reads SGHNT; CDR2 reads YENEEA. CDR3 length equals 14 residues. Trimming removed 3 bases from V and 2 bases from J, with 9 bases in between. The DNA of the CDR3 is TGTGCCAGCAGCTTGCTACCCCACACAGATACGCAGTATTTT. Protein: CASSLLPHTDTQYF.

This clone came up many times. The chain couples TRBV11-3 to TRBJ2-5; the match to TRBD2 covers 9 bases. V dropped 5 bases and J dropped 9; count of bases not matched to a gene: 19. CDR1 is SGHNT, CDR2 YENEEA, per germline. The CDR3 covers 17 residues. CDR3 nucleotides: TGTGCCAGCAGCCCCCGGGTAGGAGCGGGGGGCTTATTGGCCCAGTACTTC. It encodes CASSPRVGAGGLLAQYF.

This chain connects TRBV10-1 to TRBJ2-3; D is perhaps TRBD1 or TRBD2 (5 bases each). V lost 3 bases, J lost 0 bases, and 7 bases lay in between. CDR1 and CDR2 (germline): WNHNN, SYGVQD (reference sequence). The CDR3 has 14 residues. CDR3 amino acids: CASSDWGSTDTQYF. CDR3 nucleotide sequence: TGCGCCAGCAGTGATTGGGGGAGCACAGATACGCAGTATTTT.

This clone was seen a handful of times. This chain uses TRBV6-8 with TRBJ2-5; D might be TRBD1 (7 bases). CDR3 size: 16 residues. Trimming took off 0 bases at V and 2 bases at J, with 13 bases between the two ends. Germline V CDR1 and CDR2: MNHGY, SAAAGT. The CDR3 region is CASSYSRGRGQETQYF. CDR3 DNA sequence: TGTGCCAGCAGTTACTCGAGGGGGCGGGGACAAGAGACCCAGTACTTC.

This clone was detected a few times. The gene calls are TRBV29-1 and TRBJ2-7; TRBD1 aligns across 7 bases. Germline assignment: CDR1 SQVTM and CDR2 ANQGSEA. This CDR3 spans 12 amino acids. V lost 6 bases and J lost 3; bases outside the gene matches: 5. CDR3 in amino acids: CSVGTANYEQYF. The DNA of the CDR3 is TGCAGCGTGGGGACAGCCAACTACGAGCAGTACTTC.

The chain employs TRBV6-8 and TRBJ2-7; 7 bases line up with TRBD2. Germline CDR1 is MNHGY and CDR2 is SAAAGT. The CDR3 runs to 14 residues. J lost 2 bases, V lost 6 bases, and 7 bases had no gene match. The CDR3 coding sequence is TGTGCCAGCAGCCCCAGCGGGACCACCTACGAGCAGTACTTC. It specifies CASSPSGTTYEQYF.

The V gene is TRBV6-8, the J gene TRBJ1-5; 7 nucleotides agree with TRBD1. The V segment lost 4 bases and the J segment 2 bases; nucleotides outside the gene matches: 5. The CDR3 is made up of 15 amino acids. Germline V gene data show CDR1 as MNHGY and CDR2 as SAAAGT. The CDR3 here is CASSSNTGGNQPQHF. In nucleotides, the CDR3 is TGTGCCAGCAGTTCAAACACAGGGGGCAATCAGCCCCAGCATTTT.

This clone was picked up one time. The genes are TRBV10-2 and TRBJ1-1, with TRBD1 matching 7 bases. The CDR3 sequence is 13 residues long. CDR1 is WSHSY and CDR2 is SAAADI in the germline V gene. V shed 7 bases and J 1 base; nucleotides not matched to a gene: 3. CDR3 bases: TGCGCCAGCAACAGGGGTAGGAACACTGAAGCTTTCTTT. Its translation: CASNRGRNTEAFF.

This clone came up a few times. Coverage ceases 3 residues before the CDR3 finishes, and the germline J gene fills in the end. The same CDR3 is also encoded by other DNA sequences in this sample. The chain joins TRBV29-1 to TRBJ2-2; 7 bases are a match to TRBD1. The germline V gene has CDR1 SQVTM and CDR2 ANQGSEA. The junction had 6 bases not matched to a gene; V was cut back by 4 bases and J by 4 bases. CDR3 length: 14 residues. The chain's CDR3 is CSVGQGDATGELFF. The covered CDR3 bases are TGCAGCGTTGGTCAGGGGGATGCCACCGGGGAG.

This clone was detected ten times or more. The chain couples TRBV6-8 to TRBJ1-1; 9 bases line up with TRBD1. This CDR3 region has 12 residues. With 6 bases clipped from V and 4 bases from J, the junction kept 0 bases outside the gene matches. Per germline, CDR1 MNHGY and CDR2 SAAAGT. The CDR3 DNA reads TGTGCCAGCAGGACAGGGGGCACTGAAGCTTTCTTT. The encoded protein is CASRTGGTEAFF.

The CDR3 loop reads CSVPGGTRFANEQFF. CDR3 DNA: TGCAGCGTACCGGGAGGGACTAGATTTGCCAATGAGCAGTTCTTC. This chain joins TRBV29-1 and TRBJ2-1; 8 bases fit TRBD2. Unmatched junction bases numbered 13, after V lost 6 bases and J lost 6 bases. CDR3 length equals 15 residues. Germline V gene lookup returns CDR1 SQVTM and CDR2 ANQGSEA.

This clone has more than one count but fewer than ten. The chain links TRBV6-8 to TRBJ2-1; 8 positions match TRBD2. Germline V gene data show CDR1 as MNHGY and CDR2 as SAAAGT. This CDR3 region has 20 residues. With V trimmed by 0 bases and J by 0 bases, 13 bases remained unmatched. DNA of the CDR3: TGTGCCAGCAGTTACTCGCGGGGGGTCGGGACCCCTAGCTCCTACAATGAGCAGTTCTTC. The encoded protein is CASSYSRGVGTPSSYNEQFF.

By share, this clone counts as medium-sized. The chain joins TRBV6-8 to TRBJ1-4; weak D call: TRBD1 (6 bases). V lost 5 bases and J lost 5, with 21 bases in between. CDR3 length: 17 residues. Germline CDR1 and CDR2: MNHGY and SAAAGT. The CDR3 DNA sequence: TGTGCCAGCAGTCCCTCTACCCCGGGGGCCTTAAATGAAAAACTGTTTTTT. Residues: CASSPSTPGALNEKLFF.

This clone was seen ten or more times. The chain combines TRBV11-3 with TRBJ2-5; 12 bases fit TRBD2. The CDR3 is 16 amino acids. Germline CDR1 reads SGHNT; CDR2 reads YENEEA. V shed 5 bases, J shed 6 bases, and the junction held 10 bases outside the gene matches. This CDR3 reads CASSPRLAGEGKTQYF. The CDR3, as DNA: TGTGCCAGCAGCCCGAGACTAGCGGGGGAGGGAAAGACCCAGTACTTC.

The rearrangement joins TRBV7-6 to TRBJ1-2, with D possibly matching TRBD1 (5 bases). Germline values: CDR1 SGHVS, CDR2 FNYEAQ. Trimming pared 5 bases from V and 0 bases from J, leaving 10 bases between. The CDR3 is 14 residues long. The CDR3 protein is CASSPDIPNYGYTF. CDR3 sequence (DNA): TGTGCCAGCAGCCCGGACATACCTAACTATGGCTACACCTTC.

The rearrangement uses TRBV12-2 and TRBJ2-1; the table calls TRBD1, which could not be checked here. TRBV12-2 is noted as a pseudogene. CDR3 length equals 16 residues. In DNA form, the CDR3 reads TGTGCTAGCACCCCCAATCCCGGGACAAGCCACAATGAGCAGTTCTTC. This codes for CASTPNPGTSHNEQFF.

This clone was picked up many times. This rearrangement joins TRBV11-3 to TRBJ1-5; 7 bases map to TRBD1. With V trimmed by 8 bases and J by 6 bases, 16 bases remained unmatched. The CDR3 is 16 amino acids. Germline V gives CDR1 SGHNT, CDR2 YENEEA. The CDR3 region is CASGTSNEGASQPQHF. In DNA form, the CDR3 reads TGTGCCAGCGGAACCTCTAATGAGGGGGCCAGTCAGCCCCAGCATTTT.